Listed here are 25 T cell receptor beta chains from one sample, sequenced in a study of low-dose radiotherapy and immunotherapy resistance in tumors. The sample's time point: before trial treatment. For amplifying TCRs, the PCR ran for approximately 21 cycles with Phusion, which was used together with a constant-region primer and the adapter on the V primers. TCRdb re-called the reads with MiXCR, one entry per CDR3 protein. The sample includes roughly 46,000 distinct CDR3 sequences, 12% of them seen just once. The sequencing used PBMCs, collected before treatment. The receptors originated from a female donor with ovarian cancer.

This clonotype was observed many times. The CDR3 loop reads CASSIDSGRVQYTEAFF. CDR3 sequence (DNA): TGTGCCAGTAGTATAGATTCGGGCAGGGTTCAGTACACTGAAGCTTTCTTT. The V call is TRBV19, the J call TRBJ1-1, with D possibly TRBD1 on 5 matching bases. Per the germline V gene, CDR1 is LNHDA and CDR2 is SQIVND (reference sequence). The CDR3 consists of 17 residues. Deletions cut 0 bases from V and 3 bases from J, with 17 bases between.

This chain connects TRBV6-2 or TRBV6-3 to TRBJ2-3; 9 bases are a match to TRBD1. The CDR3 has 13 amino acids. V lost 8 bases to trimming and J lost 2 bases; unmatched junction nucleotides: 2. In germline, CDR1 is MNHEY, CDR2 SVGEGT. CDR3 region: CASRDRDTDTQYF. CDR3 in DNA: TGTGCCAGCCGGGACAGGGACACAGATACGCAGTATTTT.

The chain uses TRBV28 and TRBJ2-7, with 7 bases lining up with TRBD2. Per the germline V gene, CDR1 is MDHEN and CDR2 is SYDVKM. The V gene end was trimmed by 9 bases and the J gene end by 4 bases; junction bases not matched to a gene: 6. The CDR3 sequence is 12 residues long. CDR3 bases: TGTGCCAGGTGGGGAGGGTCGTACGAGCAGTACTTC. Amino acid sequence: CARWGGSYEQYF.

This clonotype was found many times. The V and J genes are TRBV19 and TRBJ1-1; D remains unclear. Germline CDR1 LNHDA, CDR2 SQIVND (reference sequence). V lost 3 bases to trimming and J lost 6 bases, with 11 bases between them. The CDR3 runs to 13 residues. The CDR3 DNA is TGTGCCAGTAGTATCGTCGGCGTGGCTGAAGCTTTCTTT. It is translated as CASSIVGVAEAFF.

This clonotype has at least ten counts. J is TRBJ2-7 and V is TRBV2; no clear D. Trimming stripped 7 bases from V and 0 bases from J, with 13 bases between. Germline V gene sequence: CDR1 SNHLY, CDR2 FYNNEI. This CDR3 has 14 amino acids. CDR3 amino acids: CASMGRPSSYEQYF. In nucleotides, the CDR3 is TGTGCCAGCATGGGCAGGCCTAGCTCCTACGAGCAGTACTTC.

This clonotype was recorded many times. The V call is TRBV2, the J call TRBJ2-3, with 7 bases that match TRBD2. V gave up 6 bases and J gave up 2 bases; unmatched junction bases: 5. Looked up from germline, CDR1 is SNHLY and CDR2 is FYNNEI. The CDR3 totals 14 residues. CDR3 coding DNA: TGTGCCAGCAGGAGCGGGGTACTCACAGATACGCAGTATTTT. This translates into CASRSGVLTDTQYF.

This clonotype showed up many times. The chain employs TRBV7-8 and TRBJ2-2; 10 bases map to TRBD1. This CDR3 contains 15 residues. Losses at the gene ends were 2 bases for V and 5 bases for J; bases not matched to a gene: 2. The V gene's germline CDR1 is SGHVS and CDR2 FQNEAQ. The DNA for the CDR3 is TGTGCCAGCAGCTTAAGGGACAGGGGAACCGGGGAGCTGTTTTTT. Translation: CASSLRDRGTGELFF.

This clonotype was counted many times. The chain employs TRBV30 and TRBJ2-7; D perhaps matches TRBD2 (6 bases). The CDR3 is made up of 13 amino acids. The V and J ends lost 3 bases and 2 bases respectively, with 11 bases between them. CDR1 and CDR2 from the germline V gene are GTSNPN and SVGIG (reference sequence). CDR3 sequence (DNA): TGTGCCTGGAGCCCCGGACTAACCTACGAGCAGTACTTC. Protein: CAWSPGLTYEQYF.

This clonotype was counted many times. The chain uses TRBV11-2 and TRBJ2-1, with 9 bases that match TRBD2. V lost 5 bases, J lost 4 bases, and 6 bases stayed unmatched. The CDR3 contains 15 residues. Germline lookup yields CDR1 SGHAT and CDR2 FQNNGV. In DNA form, the CDR3 reads TGTGCCAGCAGCGTCCAGCGGGGGGCATACAATGAGCAGTTCTTC. Translation: CASSVQRGAYNEQFF.

At least ten counts were recorded for this clonotype. The gene calls are TRBV30 and TRBJ2-7, with D possibly being TRBD1 or TRBD2 (5 bases each). The ends were cut back, 2 bases at V and 12 bases at J, with 20 bases in the middle. CDR1 is GTSNPN and CDR2 is SVGIG in the germline V gene (reference sequence). CDR3 length: 13 residues. The CDR3 DNA reads TGTGCCTGGAGTCACGCTGGGGGAATCCAGGGGTACTTC. The encoded protein is CAWSHAGGIQGYF. Supplemented by reference TRBV30 and TRBJ2-7, the full variable domain reads SQTIHQWPATLVQPVGSPLSLECTVEGTSNPNLYWYRQAAGRGLQLLFYSVGIGQISSEVPQNLSASRPQDRQFILSSKKLLLSDSGFYLCAWSHAGGIQGYFGPGTRLTVT.

Many counts were recorded for this clonotype. The rearrangement joins TRBV28 to TRBJ2-6; the D call may be TRBD1 or TRBD2 (6 bases each). From germline, CDR1 is MDHEN and CDR2 SYDVKM. Trimming cost V 7 bases and J 0 bases, with 19 bases left between them. The CDR3 has 18 amino acids. In nucleotides, the CDR3 is TGTGCCAGCATAGGGGGGAAAGGGTCCAGCTCTGGGGCCAACGTCCTGACTTTC. Its translation is CASIGGKGSSSGANVLTF.

This clonotype was counted ten times or more. The V gene is TRBV20-1, the J gene TRBJ2-4, with a tentative D call TRBD2 (5 bases). The CDR3 has 14 residues. Germline CDR1 and CDR2: DFQATT and SNEGSKA (reference sequence). Between the trimmed V and J ends, which lost 6 bases and 2 bases, there was a span of 14 bases. The CDR3 DNA reads TGCAGTGCCTTAGCGAGCCGTCCCAAAAACATTCAGTACTTC. Translated, it gives CSALASRPKNIQYF.

Many counts were recorded for this clonotype. This chain's CDR3 is CASSLKDRAYYGYTF. The CDR3 DNA reads TGTGCCAGCAGTTTGAAGGACAGGGCCTACTATGGCTACACCTTC. The chain has TRBV6-2 or TRBV6-3 and TRBJ1-2; 8 bases match TRBD1. V lost 4 bases, J lost 3 bases, and 7 bases stayed unmatched. The V gene's germline CDR1 is MNHEY and CDR2 SVGEGT. The CDR3 has 15 amino acids.

Many counts were recorded for this clonotype. V and J are TRBV27 and TRBJ1-1; D possibly corresponds to TRBD1 (6 bases). The CDR3 runs to 12 residues. The germline V gene has CDR1 MNHEY and CDR2 SMNVEV (reference sequence). CDR3 sequence reads: CGRGGGGTEAFF. CDR3 bases: TGTGGACGAGGGGGAGGTGGCACTGAAGCTTTCTTT.

This clonotype turned up a few times. This likely traces to a read error, being one base from a far larger clone. As DNA, the CDR3 is TGCGCCAGCAGCCGGACAGTGACCTACGAGCAGTTCTTC. Amino acids: CASSRTVTYEQFF. The gene calls are TRBV5-1 and TRBJ2-1, with D perhaps TRBD1 (6 bases). The CDR3 totals 13 residues. CDR1 and CDR2 (germline): SGHRS, YFSETQ. V gave up 4 bases and J gave up 10 bases, with 15 bases separating them.

This clonotype appeared many times. This rearrangement joins TRBV11-2 to TRBJ2-3; TRBD1 matches at 10 bases. CDR3 length: 16 residues. J was trimmed by 2 bases and V by 6 bases; bases with no gene match: 8. Per the germline V gene, CDR1 is SGHAT and CDR2 is FQNNGV. The CDR3 sequence is CASRDRGTGVTDTQYF. The CDR3 nucleotides read TGTGCCAGCAGGGATAGGGGGACAGGGGTCACAGATACGCAGTATTTT.

The chain links TRBV19 to TRBJ1-6, with TRBD1 as a possible D gene (6 bases). Deletions cut 3 bases from V and 10 bases from J, with 16 bases between. The CDR3 runs 15 residues. Germline V gene sequence: CDR1 LNHDA, CDR2 SQIVND (reference sequence). The CDR3 DNA is TGTGCCAGTAGTATCTACAGGGAGGGTAAATCACCCCTCCACTTT. Its translation: CASSIYREGKSPLHF.

The table lists this clonotype with many counts. J is TRBJ1-2 and V is TRBV6-4; possibly TRBD1 for D (5 bases). The CDR3 runs 14 residues. Germline CDR1 is MRHNA and CDR2 is SNTAGT. Trimming pared 7 bases from V and 4 bases from J, leaving 16 bases between. The CDR3 loop is CASTAPGAPYGYTF. DNA of the CDR3: TGTGCCAGCACCGCCCCCGGGGCTCCCTATGGCTACACCTTC.

Many counts were recorded for this clonotype. The chain combines TRBV14 with TRBJ2-7; a possible D gene is TRBD1 (7 bases). Trimming left V 4 bases short and J 3 bases short, with 19 bases between. This CDR3 region has 16 residues. Germline CDR1 SGHDN, CDR2 FVKESK. CDR3 amino acids: CASSPPGTQGVYEQYF. The CDR3 DNA sequence: TGTGCCAGCAGCCCACCGGGGACTCAGGGGGTCTACGAGCAGTACTTC. Looking up the rest from reference TRBV14 and TRBJ2-7 gives the full variable domain: EAGVTQFPSHSVIEKGQTVTLRCDPISGHDNLYWYRRVMGKEIKFLLHFVKESKQDESGMPNNRFLAERTGGTYSTLKVQPAELEDSGVYFCASSPPGTQGVYEQYFGPGTRLTVT.

This clonotype was found many times. The CDR3 protein is CSARTTRLAGELFF. CDR3 in DNA: TGCAGTGCTAGGACAACTCGTTTGGCCGGGGAGCTGTTTTTT. The chain joins TRBV20-1 to TRBJ2-2; D not resolved. There are 14 residues in the CDR3. Germline CDR1 reads DFQATT; CDR2 reads SNEGSKA (reference sequence). Trimming shortened V by 3 bases and J by 6 bases, and 14 bases separated the two germline ends.

Ten or more counts support this clonotype. This chain's CDR3 is CATAVGAGGLINEQFF. The CDR3 DNA reads as TGTGCCACCGCAGTCGGAGCGGGGGGGCTTATTAATGAGCAGTTCTTC. The chain couples TRBV19 to TRBJ2-1; 10 positions match TRBD2. With V trimmed by 10 bases and J by 7 bases, 16 bases remained unmatched. Germline CDR1 and CDR2: LNHDA and SQIVND (reference sequence). The CDR3 spans 16 residues.

In this sample, this clonotype turned up many times. V gene TRBV20-1 combines with J gene TRBJ2-7; TRBD2 matches at 10 bases. The V gene end was trimmed by 3 bases and the J gene end by 2 bases; junction bases not matched to a gene: 7. In germline, CDR1 is DFQATT, CDR2 SNEGSKA (reference sequence). There are 15 residues in the CDR3. The CDR3 sequence is CSASENSGGTYEQYF. The CDR3 DNA is TGCAGTGCTAGTGAGAATAGCGGGGGGACCTACGAGCAGTACTTC.

The rearrangement links TRBV24-1 to TRBJ2-1, with TRBD2 matching 13 bases. Germline V CDR1 and CDR2: KGHDR, SFDVKD. The CDR3 covers 20 residues. J lost 0 bases, V lost 5 bases, and 12 bases had no gene match. The CDR3 DNA sequence: TGTGCCACCAGTGCCCGGACTAGCGGGGGCGAACTCTACTCCTACAATGAGCAGTTCTTC. Amino acid sequence: CATSARTSGGELYSYNEQFF.

In this sample, this clonotype turned up many times. The gene calls are TRBV9 and TRBJ1-1; TRBD1 aligns across 8 bases. CDR1 is SGDLS and CDR2 is YYNGEE in the germline V gene. Trimming removed 3 bases from V and 3 bases from J; junction bases left unmatched: 7. The CDR3 extends over 15 amino acids. CDR3 loop: CASSADQGADTEAFF. CDR3 sequence (DNA): TGTGCCAGCAGCGCAGACCAGGGGGCGGACACTGAAGCTTTCTTT.

Notes on this clonotype: Given a far larger clone just one base away, this is likely a sequencing read error. V is TRBV13 and J is TRBJ2-1; TRBD2 aligns across 9 bases. V dropped 6 bases and J dropped 2; count of bases not matched to a gene: 5. CDR3 size: 15 residues. Looked up from germline, CDR1 is PRHDT and CDR2 is FYEKMQ (reference sequence). The CDR3 DNA follows: TGTGCCAGCAGACCAGCGGGGGGCCCCTACAATGAGCAGTTCTTC. Translated: CASRPAGGPYNEQFF.